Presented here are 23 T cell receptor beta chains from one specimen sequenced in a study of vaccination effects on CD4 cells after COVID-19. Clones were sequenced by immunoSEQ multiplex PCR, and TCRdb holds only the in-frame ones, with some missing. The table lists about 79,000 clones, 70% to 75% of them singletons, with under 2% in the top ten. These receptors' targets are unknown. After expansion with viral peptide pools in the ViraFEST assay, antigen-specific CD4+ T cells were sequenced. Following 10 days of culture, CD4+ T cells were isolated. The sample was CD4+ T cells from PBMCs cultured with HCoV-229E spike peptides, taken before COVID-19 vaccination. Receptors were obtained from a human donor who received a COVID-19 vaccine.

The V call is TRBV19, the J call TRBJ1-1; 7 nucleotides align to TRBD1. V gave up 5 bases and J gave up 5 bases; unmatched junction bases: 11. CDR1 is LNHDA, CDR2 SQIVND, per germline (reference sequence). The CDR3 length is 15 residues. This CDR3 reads CASSPRTGGWTEAFF. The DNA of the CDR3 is TGTGCCAGTAGTCCGCGGACAGGAGGGTGGACTGAAGCTTTCTTT.

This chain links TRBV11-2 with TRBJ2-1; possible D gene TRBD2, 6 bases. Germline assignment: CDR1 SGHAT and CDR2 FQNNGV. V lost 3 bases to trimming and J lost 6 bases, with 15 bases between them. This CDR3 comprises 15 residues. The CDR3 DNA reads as TGTGCCAGCAGCTTGGGTATGGAGGGGTCCAATGAGCAGTTCTTC. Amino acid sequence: CASSLGMEGSNEQFF.

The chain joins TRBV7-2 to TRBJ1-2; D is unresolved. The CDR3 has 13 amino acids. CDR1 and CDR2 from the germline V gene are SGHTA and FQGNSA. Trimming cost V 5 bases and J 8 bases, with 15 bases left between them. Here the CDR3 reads CASSLDAATGYTF. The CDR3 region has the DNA TGTGCCAGCAGCCTGGACGCGGCTACGGGCTACACCTTC.

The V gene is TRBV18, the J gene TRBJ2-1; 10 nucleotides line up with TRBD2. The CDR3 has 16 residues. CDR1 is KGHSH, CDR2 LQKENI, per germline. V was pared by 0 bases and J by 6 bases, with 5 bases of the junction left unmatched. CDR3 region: CASSPPSGGRINEQFF. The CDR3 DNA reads TGTGCCAGCTCACCACCTAGCGGGGGGCGTATCAATGAGCAGTTCTTC.

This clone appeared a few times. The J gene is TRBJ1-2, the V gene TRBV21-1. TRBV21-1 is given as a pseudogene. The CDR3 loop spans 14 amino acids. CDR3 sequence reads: CASSKDGGDYGYTF. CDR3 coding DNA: TGTGCCAGCAGCAAAGACGGAGGGGACTATGGCTACACCTTC.

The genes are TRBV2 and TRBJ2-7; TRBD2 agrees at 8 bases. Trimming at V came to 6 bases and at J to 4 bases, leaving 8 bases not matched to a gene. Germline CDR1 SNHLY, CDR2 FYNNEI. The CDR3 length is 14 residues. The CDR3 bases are TGTGCCAGCAGCCCGGGGGGGGCCTTGTACGAGCAGTACGTC. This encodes CASSPGGALYEQYV.

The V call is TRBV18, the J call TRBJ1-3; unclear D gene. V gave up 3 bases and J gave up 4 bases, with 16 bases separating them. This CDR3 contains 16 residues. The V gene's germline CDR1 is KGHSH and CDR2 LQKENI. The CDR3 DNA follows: TGTGCCAGCTCACCGGACCTTCCCCGCTCGGGAAACACCATATATTTT. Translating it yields CASSPDLPRSGNTIYF.

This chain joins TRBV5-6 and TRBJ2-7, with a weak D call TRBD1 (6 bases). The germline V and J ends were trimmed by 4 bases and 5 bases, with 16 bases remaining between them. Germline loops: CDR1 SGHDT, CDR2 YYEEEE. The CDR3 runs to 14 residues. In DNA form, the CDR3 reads TGTGCCAGCAGCCGCCAACAGGGCCCCCACGAGCAGTACGTC. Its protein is CASSRQQGPHEQYV.

The chain's CDR3 is CASSERTSGYNEQFF. CDR3 sequence (DNA): TGTGCCAGCAGTGAGAGGACTAGCGGTTACAATGAGCAGTTCTTC. This chain joins TRBV6-2 or TRBV6-3 and TRBJ2-1; 10 nucleotides match TRBD2. The J segment lost 4 bases and the V segment lost 5 bases, leaving 5 bases of the junction unmatched. This CDR3 is built from 15 residues. The V gene's germline CDR1 is MNHEY and CDR2 SVGEGT.

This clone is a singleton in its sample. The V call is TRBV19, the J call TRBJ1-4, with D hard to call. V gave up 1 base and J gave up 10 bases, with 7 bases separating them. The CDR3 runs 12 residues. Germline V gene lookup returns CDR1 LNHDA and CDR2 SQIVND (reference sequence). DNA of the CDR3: TGTGCCAGTAGTATAGTGTACGGAAAACTGTTTTTT. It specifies CASSIVYGKLFF.

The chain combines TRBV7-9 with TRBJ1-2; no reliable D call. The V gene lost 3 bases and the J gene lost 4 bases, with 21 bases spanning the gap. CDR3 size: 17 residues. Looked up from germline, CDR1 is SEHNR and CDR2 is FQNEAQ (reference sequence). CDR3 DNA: TGTGCCAGCAGCTTTGTACTTGACCCCCGAGAAGGCTATGGCTACACCTTC. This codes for CASSFVLDPREGYGYTF.

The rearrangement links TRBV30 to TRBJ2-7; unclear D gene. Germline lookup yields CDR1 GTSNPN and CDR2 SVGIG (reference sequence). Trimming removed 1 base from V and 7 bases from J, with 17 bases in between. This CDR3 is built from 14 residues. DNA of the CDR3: TGTGCCTGGAGTGGGGGTATGGGTTCCGGGGAGCAGTACGTC. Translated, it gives CAWSGGMGSGEQYV.

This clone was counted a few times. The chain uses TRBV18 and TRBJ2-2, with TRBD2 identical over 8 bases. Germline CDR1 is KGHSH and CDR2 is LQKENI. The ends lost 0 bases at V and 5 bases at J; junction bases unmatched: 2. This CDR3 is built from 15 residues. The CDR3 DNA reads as TGTGCCAGCTCACCACCTAGCGGGGAGACCGGGGAGCTGTTTTTT. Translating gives CASSPPSGETGELFF.

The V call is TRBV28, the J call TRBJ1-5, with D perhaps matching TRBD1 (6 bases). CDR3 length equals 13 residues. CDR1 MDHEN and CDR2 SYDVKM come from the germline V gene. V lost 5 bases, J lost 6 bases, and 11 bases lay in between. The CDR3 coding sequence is TGTGCCAGCAGTCCGGGGGCAGGTCAGCCCCAGCATTTT. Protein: CASSPGAGQPQHF. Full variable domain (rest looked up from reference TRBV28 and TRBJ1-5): DVKVTQSSRYLVKRTGEKVFLECVQDMDHENMFWYRQDPGLGLRLIYFSYDVKMKEKGDIPEGYSVSREKKERFSLILESASTNQTSMYLCASSPGAGQPQHFGDGTRLSIL.

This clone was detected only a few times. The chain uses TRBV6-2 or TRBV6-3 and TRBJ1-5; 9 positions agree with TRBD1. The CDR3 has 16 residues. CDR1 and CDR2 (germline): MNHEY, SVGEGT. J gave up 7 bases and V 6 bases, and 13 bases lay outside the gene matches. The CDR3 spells CASSPGRDRVWQPQHF. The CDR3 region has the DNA TGTGCCAGCAGCCCTGGCCGGGACAGGGTGTGGCAGCCCCAGCATTTT.

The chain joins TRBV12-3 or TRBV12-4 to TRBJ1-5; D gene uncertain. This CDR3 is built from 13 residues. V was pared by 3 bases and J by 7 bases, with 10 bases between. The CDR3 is CASSLGRPQPQHF. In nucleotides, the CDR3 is TGTGCCAGCAGTTTGGGCAGGCCCCAGCCCCAGCATTTT.

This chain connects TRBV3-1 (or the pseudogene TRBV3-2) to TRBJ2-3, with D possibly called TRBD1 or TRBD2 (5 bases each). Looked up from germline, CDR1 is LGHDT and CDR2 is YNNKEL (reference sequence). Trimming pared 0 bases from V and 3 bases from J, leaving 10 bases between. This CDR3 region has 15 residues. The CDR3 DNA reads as TGTGCCAGCAGCCAAGATGGTGGGGGAACAGATACGCAGTATTTT. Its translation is CASSQDGGGTDTQYF.

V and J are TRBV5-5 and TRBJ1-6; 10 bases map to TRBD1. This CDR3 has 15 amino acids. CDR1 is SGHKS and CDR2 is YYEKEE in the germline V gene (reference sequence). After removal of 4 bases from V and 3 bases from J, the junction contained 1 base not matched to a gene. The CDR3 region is CASSGDRGYNSPLHF. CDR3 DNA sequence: TGTGCCAGCAGCGGGGACAGGGGCTATAATTCACCCCTCCACTTT. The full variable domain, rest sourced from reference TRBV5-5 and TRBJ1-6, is DAGVTQSPTHLIKTRGQQVTLRCSPISGHKSVSWYQQVLGQGPQFIFQYYEKEERGRGNFPDRFSARQFPNYSSELNVNALLLGDSALYLCASSGDRGYNSPLHFGNGTRLTVT.

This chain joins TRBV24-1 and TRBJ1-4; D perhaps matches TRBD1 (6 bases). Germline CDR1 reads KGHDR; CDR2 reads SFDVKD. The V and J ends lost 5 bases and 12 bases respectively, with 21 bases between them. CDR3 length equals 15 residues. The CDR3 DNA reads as TGTGCCACCAGTGTGGGGACGGTTCCCCCAGGGGAACTGTTTTTT. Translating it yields CATSVGTVPPGELFF.

This CDR3 reads CASSQSPAWACEQYV. The CDR3 DNA reads as TGCGCCAGCAGTCAATCCCCGGCTTGGGCATGCGAGCAGTACGTC. The rearrangement uses TRBV23-1 and TRBJ2-7; no clear D. TRBV23-1 has ORF status, its function being uncertain. Trimming stripped 0 bases from V and 6 bases from J, with 15 bases between. This CDR3 has 15 amino acids.

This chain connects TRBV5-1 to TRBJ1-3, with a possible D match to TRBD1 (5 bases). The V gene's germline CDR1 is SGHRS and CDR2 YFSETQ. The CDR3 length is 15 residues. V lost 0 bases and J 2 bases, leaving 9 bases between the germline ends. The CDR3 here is CASSLGQGPGNTIYF. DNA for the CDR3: TGCGCCAGCAGCTTGGGCCAGGGCCCTGGAAACACCATATATTTT.

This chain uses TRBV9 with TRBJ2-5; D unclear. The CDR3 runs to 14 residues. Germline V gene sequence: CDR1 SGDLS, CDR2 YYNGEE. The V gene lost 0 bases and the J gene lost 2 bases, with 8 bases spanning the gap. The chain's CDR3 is CASSVALGQETQYF. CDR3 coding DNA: TGTGCCAGCAGCGTAGCGCTAGGGCAAGAGACCCAGTACTTC.

CDR3 in amino acids: CASSTRTSGQETQYF. CDR3 nucleotide sequence: TGTGCCAGTAGTACGAGGACTAGCGGCCAAGAGACCCAGTACTTC. V is TRBV19 and J is TRBJ2-5; 10 positions agree with TRBD2. The CDR3 is 15 residues long. V trimming: 4 bases; J trimming: 1 base; junction bases outside the gene matches: 3. In germline, CDR1 is LNHDA, CDR2 SQIVND (reference sequence).